Listed below are T cell receptor beta chains from one sample, sequenced in a study of T cell changes during pregnancy in multiple sclerosis. Profiled with immunoSEQ multiplex PCR; TCRdb holds only in-frame clones, not every one. The sample comprises about 110,000 clones, just over 90% of which are singletons, and around 3.2% rests with the top ten. This specimen consisted of peripheral blood, obtained after pregnancy. The receptors originated from a female donor with multiple sclerosis, enrolled in a pregnancy study. Each CDR3 is given with its conserved first and last residue. D genes are given only for firm matches. A row's size may be missing; if present it is once, few, many or a size class.

abundance	v_gene	d_gene	j_gene	CDR3nt	CDR3aa
.	TRBV7-2	.	TRBJ1-1	TGTGCCAGCAGCTTACCGAGGGAAGGGGGTTTGGGCACTGAAGCTTTCTTT	CASSLPREGGLGTEAFF
.	TRBV7-2	.	TRBJ2-7	TGTGCCAGCAGCTTCATCTCCTACGAGCAGTACTTC	CASSFISYEQYF
.	TRBV7-9	.	TRBJ2-7	TGTGCCAGCAGCTTAGCGTCGCGTTACGAGCAGTACTTC	CASSLASRYEQYF
.	TRBV9	TRBD2	TRBJ2-3	TGTGCCAGCAGCGTAGAACTAGCGGGGTTCACAGATACGCAGTATTTT	CASSVELAGFTDTQYF
.	TRBV7-8	TRBD1	TRBJ2-7	TGTGCCAGCAGCTCGCCGGGACAGTCCCCTTACGAGCAGTACTTC	CASSSPGQSPYEQYF
.	TRBV5-6	.	TRBJ1-1	TGTGCCAGCAGCTTGGGGGGACACAAGAACACTGAAGCTTTCTTT	CASSLGGHKNTEAFF
.	TRBV7-7	.	TRBJ2-2	TGTGCTAGCACAGGGTACACCGGGGAGCTGTTTTTT	CASTGYTGELFF
once	TRBV6-5	.	TRBJ1-4	TGTGCCAGCAGTTCCCCGGGAGGCCATAAAGAAAAACTGTTTTTT	CASSSPGGHKEKLFF
once	TRBV10-3	.	TRBJ1-5	TGTGCCATCAGCGACAGCGATAGCAATCAGCCCCAGCATTTT	CAISDSDSNQPQHF
.	TRBV6-5	TRBD1	TRBJ1-2	TGTGCCAGCAGTTACGCAGGGGGTCAAACGGATGGCTACACCTTC	CASSYAGGQTDGYTF
.	TRBV7-8	.	TRBJ2-7	TGTGCCAGCAGCTTAGGGATACGGACAACCGAGTTC	CASSLGIRTTEF
.	TRBV10-1	.	TRBJ2-2	TGCGCCAGCAGTGAGTCGGGCCTCACCGGGGAGCTGTTTTTT	CASSESGLTGELFF
.	TRBV6-1	TRBD1	TRBJ1-1	TGTGCCAGCAGTGCCGGACAGGGGCGCCACCCTTATGAAGCTTTCTTT	CASSAGQGRHPYEAFF
.	TRBV5-1	.	TRBJ1-1	TGCGCCAGCAGCTTGGCGGCAGGGTGGAGAGAAGCTTTCTTT	CASSLAAGWREAFF
.	TRBV7-9	.	TRBJ2-3	TGTGCCAGCAGCTTAGGGGCCGGAGGTGATACGCAGTATTTT	CASSLGAGGDTQYF
.	TRBV7-8	.	TRBJ1-6	TGTGCCAGCAGCACCTGGGGGGAAAGCGATTATTCACCCCTCCACTTT	CASSTWGESDYSPLHF
.	TRBV6-5	TRBD2	TRBJ2-2	TGTGCCAGCAGTAATAGCGGGGGGAACACCGGGGAGCTGTTTTTT	CASSNSGGNTGELFF
.	TRBV2	TRBD1	TRBJ1-2	TGTGCCAGCAGGGAACCTTCGACAGGGGGCGAACTGTATTTC	CASREPSTGGELYF
once	TRBV6-1	.	TRBJ2-2	TGTGCCAGCAGTCAGTGGCGGGGGCAGGGCGGGGAGCTGTTTTTT	CASSQWRGQGGELFF
.	TRBV29-1	TRBD1	TRBJ1-5	TGCAGCGGGAACAGGGGGGCCAATCAGCCCCAGCATTTT	CSGNRGANQPQHF
.	TRBV4-1	.	TRBJ1-2	TGCGCCAGCAGCGCTCGGATAGGACAGCCACTCAACTATGGCTACACCTTC	CASSARIGQPLNYGYTF
.	TRBV4-1	TRBD1	TRBJ1-6	TGCGCCAGCAGCCACGGACAGGGGGATTCACCCCTCCACTTT	CASSHGQGDSPLHF
.	TRBV5-6	.	TRBJ1-5	TGTGCCAGCAGCTTCGGGGTCAATCAGCCCCAGCATTTT	CASSFGVNQPQHF
few	TRBV19	.	TRBJ1-1	TGTGCCAGTAGTATTGGGCCGATGGAAGCTTTCTTT	CASSIGPMEAFF
.	TRBV6-5	.	TRBJ1-1	TGTGCCGCCAGCAGGGGTATGAACACTGAAGCTTTCTTT	CAASRGMNTEAFF
once	TRBV9	TRBD1	TRBJ1-2	TGTGCCAGCAGCCCCTCTACCCTAAACAGGGGGGCTAACTATGGCTACACCTTC	CASSPSTLNRGANYGYTF
.	TRBV5-1	TRBD2	TRBJ2-1	TGCGCCAGCCGGCCGGGACTAGCGGGTCAGGCCTCCTACAATGAGCAGTTCTTC	CASRPGLAGQASYNEQFF
once	TRBV19	.	TRBJ2-1	TGTGCCAGTAGCATAGGGACACACTCCTACAATGAGCAGTTCTTC	CASSIGTHSYNEQFF
.	TRBV7-6	TRBD2	TRBJ2-1	TGTGCCAGCACCGGGGGGGCAGGAAAGGTGTTCTTC	CASTGGAGKVFF
many	TRBV4-1	.	TRBJ1-1	TGCGCCAGCAGCTTTTCCCAGGGCGAAGGGACTGAAGCTTTCTTT	CASSFSQGEGTEAFF
.	TRBV10-3	.	TRBJ1-6	TGTGCCATCAGTGCGGAGAGATCACCCCTCCACTTT	CAISAERSPLHF
.	TRBV7-3	.	TRBJ2-2	TGTGCCAGCAGCTCAGCAGGGTGGGGCGGGGAGCTGTTTTTT	CASSSAGWGGELFF
.	TRBV6-5	TRBD1	TRBJ1-6	TGTGCCAGCAGTTACGGCAGGGGGGAAATTTCACCCCTCCACTTT	CASSYGRGEISPLHF
.	TRBV7-8	.	TRBJ2-7	TGTGCCAGCAGCCTCTCCTACGAGCAGTACTTC	CASSLSYEQYF
.	TRBV11-2	.	TRBJ2-7	TGTGCCAGCAGCTTAGTGCCAGGGCCTAGCTCCTACGAGCAGTACTTC	CASSLVPGPSSYEQYF
.	TRBV7-3	.	TRBJ1-1	TGTGCCAGCAGCTACACGGGGAACACTGAAGCTTTCTTT	CASSYTGNTEAFF
.	TRBV30	.	TRBJ1-3	TGTGCCTGGAGTGTACTGGGGGGAATCTCTGGAAACACCATATATTTT	CAWSVLGGISGNTIYF
.	TRBV27	.	TRBJ1-6	TGTGCCAGCAAGGAGGAATCCGCCCTCCACTTT	CASKEESALHF
.	TRBV7-6	.	TRBJ2-2	TGTGCCAGCAGCTTACAGTCCACCGGGGAGCTGTTTTTT	CASSLQSTGELFF
.	TRBV6-1	TRBD1	TRBJ2-7	TGTGCCAGCAGTATCTCGACAGGGGAAGTCTACGAGCAGTACTTC	CASSISTGEVYEQYF
.	TRBV19	.	TRBJ1-6	TGTGCCAGTAGTATAGACAGGGGTGGATCACCCCTCCACTTT	CASSIDRGGSPLHF